Presented here are 28 T cell receptor beta chains from one specimen sequenced in a study of a mutant IDH1 vaccine in newly diagnosed glioma. The repertoire was sequenced with immunoSEQ multiplex PCR; TCRdb's copy has only in-frame clones and lacks some. The sample has around 53,000 clones, roughly 80% seen once. No antigens are known for them. Time point: week 35, safety follow-up. All doses held 300 ug of mutant IDH1 20-mer peptide, with topical imiquimod. The specimen comprised PBMCs, sampled from a glioma patient whose treatment included an IDH1 peptide vaccine. Source of these receptors: a man aged 35 to 55 with glioma.

This chain uses TRBV19 with TRBJ1-2, with D possibly TRBD1 on 5 matching bases. The CDR3 runs 14 residues. Between the trimmed V and J ends, which lost 4 bases and 2 bases, there was a span of 11 bases. Per the germline V gene, CDR1 is LNHDA and CDR2 is SQIVND (reference sequence). The CDR3 region is CASSTLTANYGYTF. The CDR3 DNA is TGTGCCAGTAGTACCCTGACAGCCAACTATGGCTACACCTTC.

This sequence joins TRBV29-1 and TRBJ2-7; D is unclear. Germline V gene lookup returns CDR1 SQVTM and CDR2 ANQGSEA. V shed 4 bases and J shed 3 bases, with 10 bases lying between them. This CDR3 is 12 amino acids long. The CDR3 loop is CSVGQTLYEQYF. As DNA, the CDR3 is TGCAGCGTTGGGCAGACTCTCTACGAGCAGTACTTC.

This sequence joins TRBV5-4 and TRBJ2-7; D uncertain. Trimming left V 5 bases short and J 6 bases short, with 15 bases between. Germline V gene lookup returns CDR1 SGHNT and CDR2 YYREEE (reference sequence). The CDR3 loop spans 13 amino acids. As DNA, the CDR3 is TGTGCCAGCAGTTATGATGGGGTCCGCGAGCAGTACTTC. Translating it yields CASSYDGVREQYF.

This rearrangement joins TRBV7-2 to TRBJ2-1; TRBD2 agrees at 11 bases. The J segment lost 6 bases and the V segment lost 0 bases, leaving 4 bases of the junction unmatched. This CDR3 has 16 amino acids. Germline values: CDR1 SGHTA, CDR2 FQGNSA. The CDR3 DNA follows: TGTGCCAGCAGCTTAGCTGGGACTAGCGGCACCAATGAGCAGTTCTTC. Protein product: CASSLAGTSGTNEQFF.

This clone was counted between two and nine times. This sequence joins TRBV6-1 and TRBJ1-1, with D hard to call. Trimming cost V 7 bases and J 6 bases, with 21 bases left between them. The CDR3 sequence is 15 residues long. Germline V gives CDR1 MNHNS, CDR2 SASEGT. The CDR3 nucleotides are TGTGCCAGCATCGTACGCTCAGCCCCGGCGCCTGAAGCTTTCTTT. Translation gives CASIVRSAPAPEAFF.

V is TRBV2 and J is TRBJ1-6; D is unresolved. The V gene lost 0 bases and the J gene lost 9 bases, with 6 bases spanning the gap. In germline, CDR1 is SNHLY, CDR2 FYNNEI. CDR3 length: 13 amino acids. The CDR3 region has the DNA TGTGCCAGCAGTGAAGCATTAGTTTCACCCCTCCACTTT. Amino acid sequence: CASSEALVSPLHF.

This clone showed up just once. V is TRBV5-1 and J is TRBJ1-4, with TRBD1 identical over 11 bases. This CDR3 has 16 residues. Germline V lookup: CDR1 SGHRS, CDR2 YFSETQ. V lost 5 bases to trimming and J lost 4 bases; unmatched junction nucleotides: 7. CDR3 in amino acids: CASRSGTGGFNEKLFF. The CDR3 DNA follows: TGCGCCAGCAGGTCCGGGACAGGGGGGTTTAATGAAAAACTGTTTTTT.

This chain joins TRBV6-6 and TRBJ2-5; 7 bases are shared with TRBD1. Germline CDR1 MNHNY, CDR2 SVGAGI (reference sequence). The CDR3 sequence is 13 residues long. V gave up 6 bases and J gave up 7 bases; unmatched junction bases: 8. The CDR3 protein is CASSRQGEVTQYF. CDR3 nucleotide sequence: TGTGCCAGCAGCCGACAGGGTGAGGTGACCCAGTACTTC.

The CDR3 spells CASSDVSGGTDTQYF. DNA for the CDR3: TGTGCCAGCAGTGACGTTAGCGGGGGTACAGATACGCAGTATTTT. V and J are TRBV6-4 and TRBJ2-3; 9 bases fit TRBD2. The CDR3 covers 15 residues. The V gene's germline CDR1 is MRHNA and CDR2 SNTAGT. V trimming: 2 bases; J trimming: 3 bases; junction bases outside the gene matches: 3.

This chain uses TRBV7-6 with TRBJ1-1; D ambiguous. Trimming took off 6 bases at V and 4 bases at J, with 15 bases between the two ends. This CDR3 contains 14 residues. Germline CDR1 SGHVS, CDR2 FNYEAQ. The CDR3 DNA follows: TGTGCCAGCAGAACATATGCGGGGAGCACTGAAGCTTTCTTT. Translated: CASRTYAGSTEAFF.

The rearrangement joins TRBV18 to TRBJ2-1, with a tentative D call TRBD1 (6 bases). The CDR3 length is 16 residues. V was cut by 4 bases and J by 6 bases, with 19 bases left in between. Germline V CDR1 and CDR2: KGHSH, LQKENI. CDR3 residues: CASSRKGGERVNEQFF. The CDR3 DNA reads as TGTGCCAGCTCACGTAAAGGGGGAGAGAGGGTCAATGAGCAGTTCTTC.

DNA of the CDR3: TGTGCTAGTGGTCCCGACAGCTACAATGAGCAGTTCTTC. Protein: CASGPDSYNEQFF. The chain links TRBV12-5 to TRBJ2-1, with D possibly TRBD1 on 5 matching bases. The CDR3 spans 13 residues. Looked up from germline, CDR1 is LGHNT and CDR2 is FRNRAP. The V and J ends lost 5 bases and 3 bases respectively, with 8 bases between them.

The chain employs TRBV6-4 and TRBJ1-2; 7 nucleotides agree with TRBD1. Per germline, CDR1 MRHNA and CDR2 SNTAGT. This CDR3 is built from 14 residues. V was clipped by 2 bases and J by 4 bases; unmatched bases: 4. The chain's CDR3 is CASSDRGLGYGYTF. Here the CDR3 DNA reads TGTGCCAGCAGTGACAGGGGGCTCGGCTATGGCTACACCTTC.

Only a few counts were recorded for this clone. The chain employs TRBV4-2 and TRBJ2-2; 7 positions agree with TRBD1. The CDR3 has 18 residues. J gave up 0 bases and V 4 bases, and 11 bases lay outside the gene matches. The germline CDR1 and CDR2 sequences are LGHNA and YNFKEQ. The CDR3 DNA reads TGTGCCAGCAGCCGAGAGGGTACAGGGGCGACGAACACCGGGGAGCTGTTTTTT. The encoded protein is CASSREGTGATNTGELFF.

This clone was observed a few times. The CDR3 DNA reads as TGTGCCAGCAGTGAAGGGACAGTAACAAATCAGCCCCAGCATTTT. This sequence encodes CASSEGTVTNQPQHF. The rearrangement uses TRBV6-1 and TRBJ1-5; a weak D match, TRBD1 (6 bases). This CDR3 spans 15 amino acids. V shed 1 base and J shed 4 bases, with 11 bases lying between them. The V gene's germline CDR1 is MNHNS and CDR2 SASEGT.

The chain employs TRBV2 and TRBJ1-6, with TRBD1 matching 10 bases. The CDR3 loop spans 15 amino acids. J was trimmed by 7 bases and V by 6 bases; bases with no gene match: 6. Germline CDR1 is SNHLY and CDR2 is FYNNEI. The CDR3 protein is CASSRTGQGNSPLHF. Here the CDR3 DNA reads TGTGCCAGCAGCCGAACGGGACAGGGGAATTCACCCCTCCACTTT. Looking up the rest from reference TRBV2 and TRBJ1-6 gives the full variable domain: EPEVTQTPSHQVTQMGQEVILRCVPISNHLYFYWYRQILGQKVEFLVSFYNNEISEKSEIFDDQFSVERPDGSNFTLKIRSTKLEDSAMYFCASSRTGQGNSPLHFGNGTRLTVT.

This chain links TRBV7-9 with TRBJ1-1, with D unresolved. V was pared by 5 bases and J by 6 bases, with 13 bases between. The CDR3 loop spans 13 amino acids. The germline gives CDR1 SEHNR, CDR2 FQNEAQ (reference sequence). The CDR3 DNA reads as TGTGCCAGCAGCCCGAACATAGAGGCTGAAGCTTTCTTT. This encodes CASSPNIEAEAFF.

This clone was observed a handful of times. The CDR3 DNA is TGTGCCAGCAGTTTTCGACAGGAAGGTTCACCCCTCCACTTT. Its protein product is CASSFRQEGSPLHF. This sequence joins TRBV6-5 and TRBJ1-6; D possibly corresponds to TRBD1 (6 bases). Germline-derived CDR1 and CDR2 are MNHEY and SVGAGI. V lost 4 bases and J lost 9, with 13 bases in between. This CDR3 is 14 amino acids long.

The rearrangement uses TRBV5-1 and TRBJ2-7; D not certain. Germline loops: CDR1 SGHRS, CDR2 YFSETQ. V was clipped by 4 bases and J by 1 base, with 18 bases between them. CDR3 length: 16 residues. CDR3: CASSPAHVQISYEQYF. CDR3 sequence (DNA): TGCGCCAGCAGCCCGGCACACGTACAAATATCCTACGAGCAGTACTTC.

The rearrangement joins TRBV4-2 to TRBJ2-5; 10 bases match TRBD2. The germline gives CDR1 LGHNA, CDR2 YNFKEQ. The CDR3 consists of 17 residues. J was trimmed by 1 base and V by 0 bases; bases with no gene match: 5. Here the CDR3 DNA reads TGTGCCAGCAGCCAAGATGGGGTAGCGGGGGGCCAAGAGACCCAGTACTTC. It translates to CASSQDGVAGGQETQYF.

The V gene is TRBV15, the J gene TRBJ2-3; D is unresolved. Germline V gene lookup returns CDR1 LNHNV and CDR2 YYDKDF (reference sequence). The V end was cut by 1 base, the J end by 3 bases, with 11 bases between. This CDR3 region has 15 residues. The CDR3 here is CATSRGASLTDTQYF. DNA of the CDR3: TGTGCCACCAGCAGAGGGGCCTCACTGACAGATACGCAGTATTTT.

This clone is a singleton in its sample. The chain is built from TRBV5-4 and TRBJ2-2, with D tentatively TRBD2 (6 bases). CDR3 size: 16 residues. V shed 2 bases and J shed 3 bases, with 14 bases lying between them. Germline CDR1 reads SGHNT; CDR2 reads YYREEE (reference sequence). The CDR3 is CASSFGGRMDTGELFF. The CDR3 bases are TGTGCCAGCAGCTTCGGGGGACGAATGGACACCGGGGAGCTGTTTTTT.

V and J are TRBV7-7 and TRBJ2-1; perhaps TRBD2 as D (6 bases). Germline CDR1 is SSHAT and CDR2 is FNYEAQ (reference sequence). This CDR3 has 15 amino acids. Deletions cut 3 bases from V and 1 base from J, with 10 bases between. The CDR3 sequence: CASSLGGWSYNEQFF. Here the CDR3 DNA reads TGTGCCAGCAGCTTGGGAGGATGGTCCTACAATGAGCAGTTCTTC.

This rearrangement joins TRBV18 to TRBJ1-2, with 7 positions matching TRBD1. This CDR3 spans 15 amino acids. CDR1 is KGHSH, CDR2 LQKENI, per germline. After removal of 1 base from V and 13 bases from J, the junction contained 15 bases not matched to a gene. The CDR3 is CASSPLKGADLRVTF. CDR3 nucleotide sequence: TGTGCCAGCTCACCACTAAAGGGGGCGGATCTTCGTGTCACCTTC.

V is TRBV2 and J is TRBJ1-1; D call uncertain. V was trimmed by 2 bases and J by 6 bases, leaving 10 bases between them. Germline CDR1 and CDR2: SNHLY and FYNNEI. This CDR3 region has 13 residues. In DNA, the CDR3 is TGTGCCAGCAGTGAATTTGGAGATGCTGAAGCTTTCTTT. Translated: CASSEFGDAEAFF.

This chain links TRBV19 with TRBJ1-1; 8 bases are shared with TRBD1. Germline values: CDR1 LNHDA, CDR2 SQIVND (reference sequence). V shed 7 bases and J 5 bases; nucleotides not matched to a gene: 6. The CDR3 has 13 amino acids. The CDR3 nucleotides are TGTGCCAGTAAAGACAGGGGTTTTACTGAAGCTTTCTTT. Encoded protein: CASKDRGFTEAFF.

The chain couples TRBV25-1 to TRBJ2-1, with 8 positions matching TRBD2. This CDR3 is built from 15 residues. Germline CDR1 reads MGHDK; CDR2 reads SYGVNS. V was pared by 3 bases and J by 8 bases, with 9 bases of the junction left unmatched. The DNA of the CDR3 is TGTGCCAGCAGTGATACGGGGGGGCTGTCGGATGAGCAGTTCTTC. This translates into CASSDTGGLSDEQFF.

The chain carries TRBV18 and TRBJ1-4; maybe TRBD1 (6 bases). This CDR3 has 15 residues. The V end was cut by 3 bases, the J end by 1 base, with 9 bases between. The germline V gene encodes CDR1 KGHSH and CDR2 LQKENI. The CDR3, as DNA: TGTGCCAGCTCACCGCCAGGGGAAACTAATGAAAAACTGTTTTTT. Its protein product is CASSPPGETNEKLFF.